Reported below is one T cell receptor beta chain. The antigen is not known. V was shortened by 2 bases and J by 8 bases, with 10 bases between the two germline ends. Germline V CDR1 and CDR2: SGHDT, YYEEEE. The CDR3 is made up of 13 amino acids. The data stem from a study of shared clonotypes between healthy human individuals. In the study overall: Donor composition was a couple of women and three men, aged 18 to 49. Study observations and caveats: Despite large depth, rarefaction showed incomplete sorted-subset sequencing. The study generally estimated greater richness for naive than memory subsets. Limitation of the genetic and exposure-history diversity represented came from the few donors.

The protocol was immunoSEQ multiplex PCR, while the TCRdb copy is restricted to in-frame clones and leaves out a portion. This table holds roughly 1,500,000 clones, 98% found once. Sequencing was done on a sample of naive CD4+ T cells sorted from blood. This sample's subset: CD45RA+ positively selected. The sequence derives from a man younger than 40 in good health. The chain couples TRBV5-6 to TRBJ2-2; no clear D gene. The CDR3 DNA reads TGTGCCAGCAGCTTTAAGTCGCCTGGGGAGCTGTTTTTT. As protein: CASSFKSPGELFF.